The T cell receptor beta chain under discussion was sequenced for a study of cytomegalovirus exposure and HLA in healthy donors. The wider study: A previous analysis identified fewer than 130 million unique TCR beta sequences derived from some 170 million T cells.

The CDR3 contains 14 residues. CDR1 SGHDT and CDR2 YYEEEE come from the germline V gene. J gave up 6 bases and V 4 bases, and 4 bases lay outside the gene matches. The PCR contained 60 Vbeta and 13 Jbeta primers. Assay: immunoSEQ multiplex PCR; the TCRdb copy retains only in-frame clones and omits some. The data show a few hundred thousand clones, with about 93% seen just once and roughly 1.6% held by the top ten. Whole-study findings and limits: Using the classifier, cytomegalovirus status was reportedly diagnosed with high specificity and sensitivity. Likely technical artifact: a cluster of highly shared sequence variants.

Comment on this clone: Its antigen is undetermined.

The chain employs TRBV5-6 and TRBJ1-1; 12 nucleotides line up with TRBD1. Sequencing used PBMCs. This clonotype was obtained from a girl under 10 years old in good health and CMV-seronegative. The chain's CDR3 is CASSQGQGAPEAFF. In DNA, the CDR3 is TGTGCCAGCAGCCAGGGACAGGGGGCGCCTGAAGCTTTCTTT.